A single sample is the source of the 3 T cell receptor beta chains below, sequenced in a study of blood T cell repertoires in COVID-19 (dated by TCRdb to about 2020). Library preparation employed the immunoSEQ multiplex PCR assay. Not all clones reach the TCRdb copy of this immuneACCESS table, which keeps in-frame sequences only. Checked studies attribute under half of the gap to unresolved V genes and leave the rest unexplained. This sample comprises about 70,000 clones, more than 75% of them detected only once. 16% of the sample goes to the ten largest clones. The sample taken for sequencing was peripheral blood. Receptor source: a middle-aged man with COVID-19, enrolled during active disease.

CDR3 sequence reads: CASTDAGNNYGYTF. The CDR3 DNA reads as TGTGCCAGTACCGACGCCGGGAATAACTATGGCTACACCTTC. V and J are TRBV19 and TRBJ1-2; D is uncertain. Germline CDR1 and CDR2: LNHDA and SQIVND (reference sequence). Trimming shortened V by 7 bases and J by 1 base, and 13 bases separated the two germline ends. CDR3 length equals 14 residues.

The chain uses TRBV5-1 and TRBJ2-5; D is undetermined. The ends were cut back, 3 bases at V and 4 bases at J, with 16 bases in the middle. The CDR3 loop spans 15 amino acids. Germline loops: CDR1 SGHRS, CDR2 YFSETQ. The CDR3 region is CASSYNDQVPETQYF. The CDR3 bases are TGCGCCAGCAGCTATAACGATCAGGTACCAGAGACCCAGTACTTC.

V gene TRBV19 combines with J gene TRBJ2-5, with TRBD1 identical over 10 bases. Germline V gene lookup returns CDR1 LNHDA and CDR2 SQIVND (reference sequence). The CDR3 sequence is 13 residues long. V lost 7 bases to trimming and J lost 6 bases; unmatched junction nucleotides: 5. The CDR3 nucleotides read TGTGCCAGTAAAGGGACAGGGGAAAAGACCCAGTACTTC. It translates to CASKGTGEKTQYF.